This entry describes one TCR beta chain. Its specificity is not known. The entry originates in a study of blood T cells in healthy people across ages. General observations from the study: Correlation between TCR beta diversity and naive T cell percentage was strong.

Trimming left V 0 bases short and J 5 bases short, with 8 bases between. The V gene's germline CDR1 is SGHRS and CDR2 YFSETQ. The CDR3 is 13 residues long. PCR was performed a second time for roughly 7 to 11 cycles using a sample-barcoded 5' primer and a J-beta primer mix. MiXCR was run by TCRdb on the 5' RACE reads, yielding one entry per CDR3 protein. This sample has roughly 680,000 distinct CDR3 sequences, with more than 40% found just once. Peripheral blood samples of 9.5 to 10 milliliters were drawn from each donor. Sequencing was performed on blood. The genes are TRBV5-1 and TRBJ2-5; D not certain. The TCR originated in a woman aged 60-70 years in good health. CDR3 DNA: TGCGCCAGCAGCTTGGATCTACGGGAGACCCAGTACTTC. This sequence encodes CASSLDLRETQYF.